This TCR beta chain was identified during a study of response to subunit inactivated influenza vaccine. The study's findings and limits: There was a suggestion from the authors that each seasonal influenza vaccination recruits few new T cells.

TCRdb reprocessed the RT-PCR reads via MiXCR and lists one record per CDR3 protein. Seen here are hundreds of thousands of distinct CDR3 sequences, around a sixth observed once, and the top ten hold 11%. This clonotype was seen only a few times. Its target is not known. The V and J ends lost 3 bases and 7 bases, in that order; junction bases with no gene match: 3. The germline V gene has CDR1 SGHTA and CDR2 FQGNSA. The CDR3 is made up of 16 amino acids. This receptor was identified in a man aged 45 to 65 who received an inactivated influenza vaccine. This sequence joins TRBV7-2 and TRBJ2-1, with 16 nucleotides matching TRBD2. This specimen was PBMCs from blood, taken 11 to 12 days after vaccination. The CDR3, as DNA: TGTGCCAGCAGCTTGGGACTAGCGGGGGGGCGGAATGAGCAGTTCTTC. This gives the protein CASSLGLAGGRNEQFF.